The source of this T cell receptor beta chain is a study of shared clonotypes between healthy human individuals. Overall study findings and caveats: Across a handful of donors, naive CD4 shared roughly 5%, naive CD8 about 3.2%, memory CD4 more than 2%, memory CD8 0.35% to 0.5%. Large depth notwithstanding, sorted-subset sequencing proved incomplete by rarefaction.

Each sorted subset replicate got 200 ng genomic DNA, around 29,000 genomes. Clones were read by immunoSEQ multiplex PCR, and TCRdb kept only the in-frame ones, dropping some. The data contain just over 2,000,000 clones, 95% of them singletons. CD4+ cells yielded CD45RA+ naive and CD45RA-negative memory subsets. This CDR3 is 14 amino acids long. The V gene's germline CDR1 is WSHSY and CDR2 SAAADI. The ends were cut back, 9 bases at V and 4 bases at J, with 15 bases in the middle. For this clone: Its antigen is still unknown.

The V gene is TRBV10-2, the J gene TRBJ2-2, with D possibly matching TRBD1 (6 bases). The origin of this receptor is a man in his late teens or twenties in good health. The sequenced sample was naive CD4+ T cells sorted from blood. The subset is: CD45RA+ positively selected. The CDR3 reads CARSTGTSTGELFF. The CDR3 nucleotides are TGCGCCAGGTCTACAGGGACGAGCACCGGGGAGCTGTTTTTT.